This note documents a single T cell receptor (beta chain) sequence. This specimen belongs to a study of blood T cell repertoires in COVID-19. Study background: The United States, Italy and Spain were the sources of the acute and convalescent COVID-19 samples. From T cells, B-cell-depleted T cells, or PBMCs came the material, which was cDNA or gDNA.

In germline, CDR1 is SGHDN, CDR2 FVKESK. CDR3 size: 15 residues. The V gene end was trimmed by 3 bases and the J gene end by 0 bases; junction bases not matched to a gene: 4. As originally analysed: Reference gene primer amplification gave nucleated cell count estimates. The protocol was immunoSEQ multiplex PCR, while the TCRdb copy is restricted to in-frame clones and leaves out a portion. V, J and clone size derive from that table, while D and trimming were established from the DNA sequence. The data contain 380,000 or so clones, about 89% of them singletons. Specimen: peripheral blood. The chain combines TRBV14 with TRBJ1-1, with TRBD1 matching over 7 bases. This TCR derives from a man between 35 and 55 years old with acute or convalescent COVID-19. CDR3 in amino acids: CASSQRQGLNTEAFF. The CDR3 bases are TGTGCCAGCAGCCAGAGACAGGGACTGAACACTGAAGCTTTCTTT.